One sample yielded the 14 T cell receptor beta chains listed below, sequenced in a study of response to subunit inactivated influenza vaccine. In TCRdb, the RT-PCR reads were re-called with MiXCR into one record per CDR3 protein. Among 400,000 to 650,000 distinct CDR3 sequences, 7.2% were seen once, and the ten largest hold 13%. The sample in question was PBMCs from blood, obtained roughly 24 months after vaccination. The origin of the receptors is a man aged 50-75 years who received an inactivated influenza vaccine.

This clonotype was counted only a few times. V usage is TRBV9 and J usage is TRBJ2-1, with D unresolved. This CDR3 has 15 amino acids. From germline, CDR1 is SGDLS and CDR2 YYNGEE. Trimming took 2 bases from V and 8 from J, leaving 17 bases between them. CDR3 loop: CASSVGPVPRDEQFF. CDR3 in DNA: TGTGCCAGCAGCGTCGGGCCGGTCCCACGGGATGAGCAGTTCTTC.

The chain joins TRBV4-3 to TRBJ1-3; D remains ambiguous. V lost 0 bases, J lost 7 bases, and 16 bases lay in between. Germline V gene sequence: CDR1 LGHNA, CDR2 YSLEER. The CDR3 covers 16 residues. CDR3 residues: CASSQDRSGASNTIYF. CDR3 bases: TGCGCCAGCAGCCAAGATAGGAGTGGCGCATCTAACACCATATATTTT.

Turning to this clonotype: A much more abundant neighbour one base away suggests this may be a read error. This chain uses TRBV5-1 with TRBJ2-2; the D call may be TRBD1 or TRBD2 (6 bases each). There are 15 residues in the CDR3. V was trimmed by 2 bases and J by 1 base, leaving 9 bases between them. CDR1 and CDR2 (germline): SGHRS, YFSETQ. This CDR3 is CASSFGGQNTGELFF. The CDR3, as DNA: TGCGCCAGCAGCTTTGGGGGGCAGAACACCGGGGAGCTGTTTTTT.

This clonotype showed up just a few times. The rearrangement links TRBV20-1 to TRBJ2-1, with 8 bases fitting TRBD2. V trimming: 4 bases; J trimming: 7 bases; junction bases outside the gene matches: 15. This CDR3 spans 16 amino acids. CDR1 and CDR2 (germline): DFQATT, SNEGSKA (reference sequence). CDR3 in DNA: TGCAGTGCTACCCTAAGCCAGGGTAGCGGGGTAAATGAGCAGTTCTTC. This gives the protein CSATLSQGSGVNEQFF.

The chain has TRBV4-3 and TRBJ2-7, with 7 bases aligning to TRBD1. Trimming removed 4 bases from V and 1 base from J; junction bases left unmatched: 7. CDR3 length equals 15 residues. Germline CDR1 is LGHNA and CDR2 is YSLEER. CDR3 sequence reads: CASSLDRDSSYEQYF. Here the CDR3 DNA reads TGCGCCAGCAGCCTAGATCGGGACAGTTCCTACGAGCAGTACTTC.

This clonotype was counted at least ten times. The chain carries TRBV5-5 and TRBJ2-7; D not certain. The CDR3 runs 13 residues. CDR1 SGHKS and CDR2 YYEKEE come from the germline V gene (reference sequence). Trimming removed 3 bases at V and 0 bases at J, with 7 bases between. The CDR3 sequence is CASSSQSSYEQYF. The CDR3 DNA follows: TGTGCCAGCAGCTCCCAGAGCTCCTACGAGCAGTACTTC.

The table lists this clonotype with many counts. V usage is TRBV29-1 and J usage is TRBJ1-2; 8 bases line up with TRBD1. Germline CDR1 and CDR2: SQVTM and ANQGSEA. The CDR3 is 12 amino acids. Germline trimming cut 6 bases from V and 10 bases from J; bases unmatched to any gene: 10. The CDR3 here is CSVIQDRVDYTF. The DNA of the CDR3 is TGCAGCGTAATCCAGGACAGGGTGGACTACACCTTC.

This clonotype was seen repeatedly, ten times or more. The chain is built from TRBV10-1 and TRBJ1-1; tentatively, D is TRBD1 (5 bases). CDR1 and CDR2 from the germline V gene are WNHNN and SYGVQD (reference sequence). This CDR3 is built from 13 residues. Deletions cut 3 bases from V and 11 bases from J, with 16 bases between. This chain's CDR3 is CASSDAGERGAFF. The CDR3, as DNA: TGCGCCAGCAGTGACGCGGGGGAAAGGGGTGCTTTCTTT.

The J gene is TRBJ2-5, the V gene TRBV20-1, with D tentatively TRBD1 (6 bases). Trimming stripped 0 bases from V and 2 bases from J, with 16 bases between. Germline CDR1 is DFQATT and CDR2 is SNEGSKA (reference sequence). The CDR3 contains 16 residues. This chain's CDR3 is CSARDSSDRIQETQYF. The CDR3 bases are TGCAGTGCTAGAGACTCCTCGGACAGAATACAAGAGACCCAGTACTTC.

This clonotype was counted only a few times. The J gene is TRBJ2-2, the V gene TRBV20-1; D is possibly TRBD1 (5 bases). This CDR3 is built from 12 residues. Germline V gene sequence: CDR1 DFQATT, CDR2 SNEGSKA (reference sequence). Trimming took 5 bases from V and 3 from J, leaving 7 bases between them. The CDR3 reads CSAPGYTGELFF. The DNA for the CDR3 is TGCAGTGCTCCAGGGTACACCGGGGAGCTGTTTTTT.

This clonotype was counted at least ten times. The CDR3 DNA follows: TGTGCCAGCAGCACCTATGGCGGGGGGGATTACAATGAGCAGTTCTTC. Protein: CASSTYGGGDYNEQFF. The rearrangement joins TRBV7-9 to TRBJ2-1; TRBD2 aligns across 9 bases. CDR3 length equals 16 residues. J was trimmed by 4 bases and V by 5 bases; bases with no gene match: 9. From germline, CDR1 is SEHNR and CDR2 FQNEAQ (reference sequence).

This clonotype was seen a handful of times. The V gene is TRBV5-1, the J gene TRBJ2-1, with 10 bases lining up with TRBD2. The CDR3 spans 15 residues. The junction had 5 bases not matched to a gene; V was cut back by 4 bases and J by 4 bases. The germline V gene encodes CDR1 SGHRS and CDR2 YFSETQ. The DNA for the CDR3 is TGCGCCAGCAGCGGCGGGACTAGCGCTTACAATGAGCAGTTCTTC. Translating it yields CASSGGTSAYNEQFF.

The rearrangement links TRBV18 to TRBJ2-2; TRBD2 matches 8 bases. CDR1 and CDR2 (germline): KGHSH, LQKENI. This CDR3 is built from 18 residues. V was pared by 3 bases and J by 2 bases, with 11 bases of the junction left unmatched. The CDR3 DNA is TGTGCCAGCTCACCTGTTACTTCCGGGACTAGTAACACCGGGGAGCTGTTTTTT. Encoded protein: CASSPVTSGTSNTGELFF.

This clonotype is a singleton in its sample. A much larger clone is a single base away; this may be a read error. The chain is built from TRBV5-1 and TRBJ2-1; the match to TRBD2 covers 10 bases. Germline lookup yields CDR1 SGHRS and CDR2 YFSETQ. This CDR3 contains 14 residues. CDR3 DNA: TGCGCCAGCGCGACTAGCGGGCCCGACAATGGGCAGTTCTTC. Its translation is CASATSGPDNGQFF.